This TCR beta chain was sequenced for a study of cytomegalovirus exposure and HLA in healthy donors. About the research overall: In a previous analysis, approximately 110 million unique TCR beta sequences were found from 150 million to 200 million T cells. Study-level points and caveats: The authors listed 164 TCR beta chains as cytomegalovirus-associated.

The CDR3 is 13 residues long. Looked up from germline, CDR1 is LNHNV and CDR2 is YYDKDF (reference sequence). With 0 bases removed from V and 8 bases from J, the gap between germline ends came to 10 bases. Only one count was recorded for this clone. Its target is unknown. The PCR was carried out with 60 Vbeta primers and 13 Jbeta primers. Method: immunoSEQ multiplex PCR; TCRdb's copy keeps in-frame clones and lacks some. The sample lists some 110,000 clones, around 70% seen once, with roughly 3.2% in the top ten. The chain carries TRBV15 and TRBJ1-1; D remains unclear. The source of this sequence is a man aged 25-45 years in good health and CMV-seronegative. The sample taken for sequencing was PBMCs. CDR3 in amino acids: CATSRESLSEAFF. DNA of the CDR3: TGTGCCACCAGCAGAGAAAGCTTAAGCGAAGCTTTCTTT. Looking up the rest from reference TRBV15 and TRBJ1-1 gives the full variable domain: DAMVIQNPRYQVTQFGKPVTLSCSQTLNHNVMYWYQQKSSQAPKLLFHYYDKDFNNEADTPDNFQSRRPNTSFCFLDIRSPGLGDTAMYLCATSRESLSEAFFGQGTRLTVV.